Listed below are T cell receptor beta chains from one sample, sequenced in a study of blood T cell repertoires in COVID-19. Only in-frame clones appear in the TCRdb table, and some are missing; sequencing was by immunoSEQ multiplex PCR. The sample yields approximately 450,000 clones, 75% to 90% seen once. The sequencing input was peripheral blood. The receptors originated from a woman in her 30s with acute or convalescent COVID-19. Both conserved end residues are trimmed from each CDR3. Clone size appears in some rows only: once, few, many, or a class for an expanded clone.

V: TRBV19
size: .
length: 12
J: TRBJ2-1
CDR3: ASSPGRGGGEQF

V: TRBV6-2/TRBV6-3
size: .
length: 12
J: TRBJ2-5
CDR3: ASSSTGGVETQY

V: TRBV20-1
size: once
length: 8
J: TRBJ1-2
CDR3: SPGGDGYT

V: TRBV7-6
size: .
length: 12
J: TRBJ2-1
CDR3: ASSLSGTYNEQF

V: TRBV7-9
size: .
length: 13
J: TRBJ1-4
CDR3: ASSLGVLEVEKLF

V: TRBV27
size: .
length: 13
J: TRBJ1-5
CDR3: ASSPTGMGNQPQH

V: TRBV5-1
size: few
length: 13
J: TRBJ2-7
CDR3: ASSQTSGRNREQY

V: TRBV18
size: .
length: 10
J: TRBJ1-6
CDR3: ASSERQGTLH

V: TRBV6-5
size: .
length: 12
J: TRBJ2-3
CDR3: ANGGGTLLDTQY

V: TRBV24-1
size: .
length: 16
J: TRBJ2-3
CDR3: ATSDPRVVPWGADTQY

V: TRBV28
size: .
length: 13
J: TRBJ2-1
CDR3: ASRGGGAPYNEQF

V: TRBV4-1
size: .
length: 13
J: TRBJ2-5
CDR3: ASSQDPWPRETQY

V: TRBV4-2
size: .
length: 13
J: TRBJ2-7
CDR3: ASSQSYRGLYEQY

V: TRBV5-5
size: .
length: 12
J: TRBJ1-1
CDR3: ASSLYGGNTEAF

V: TRBV27
size: .
length: 14
J: TRBJ2-2
CDR3: ASSLRAGGYTGELF

V: TRBV12-3/TRBV12-4
size: .
length: 11
J: TRBJ1-6
CDR3: ASRLDTQTPLH

V: TRBV7-2
size: .
length: 14
J: TRBJ2-5
CDR3: ASSLVYSSRGETQY

V: TRBV6-5
size: once
length: 12
J: TRBJ2-5
CDR3: ASSRQGTQETQY

V: TRBV5-6
size: .
length: 11
J: TRBJ1-4
CDR3: ASRGRGNEKLF

V: TRBV7-2
size: .
length: 12
J: TRBJ2-7
CDR3: ASSRDRSSYEQY

V: TRBV4-1
size: .
length: 11
J: TRBJ2-7
CDR3: ASSQGGEYEQY

V: TRBV5-8
size: .
length: 14
J: TRBJ1-2
CDR3: ASSLGTGGTNYGYT